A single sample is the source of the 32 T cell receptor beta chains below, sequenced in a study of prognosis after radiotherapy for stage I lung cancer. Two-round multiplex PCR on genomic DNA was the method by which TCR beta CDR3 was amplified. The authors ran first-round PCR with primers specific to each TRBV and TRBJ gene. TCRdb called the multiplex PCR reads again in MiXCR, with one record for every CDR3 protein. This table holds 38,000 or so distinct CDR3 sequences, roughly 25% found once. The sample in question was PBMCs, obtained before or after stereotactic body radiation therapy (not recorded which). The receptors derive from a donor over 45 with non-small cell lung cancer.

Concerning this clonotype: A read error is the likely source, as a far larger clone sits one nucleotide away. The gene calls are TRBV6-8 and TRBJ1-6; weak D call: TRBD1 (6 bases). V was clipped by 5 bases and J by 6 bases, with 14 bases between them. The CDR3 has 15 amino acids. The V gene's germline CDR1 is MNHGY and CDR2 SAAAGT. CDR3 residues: CASSVSYRVNSPLHF. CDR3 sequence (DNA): TGTGCCAGCAGTGTATCGTACAGGGTTAATTCACCCCTCCACTTT.

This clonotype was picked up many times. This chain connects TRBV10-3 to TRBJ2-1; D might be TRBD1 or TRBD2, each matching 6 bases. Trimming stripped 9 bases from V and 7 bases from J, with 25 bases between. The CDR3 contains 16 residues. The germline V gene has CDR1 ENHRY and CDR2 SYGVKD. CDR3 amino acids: CAMGSEGWQGRNEQFF. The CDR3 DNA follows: TGTGCCATGGGATCGGAGGGGTGGCAGGGGAGGAATGAGCAGTTCTTC.

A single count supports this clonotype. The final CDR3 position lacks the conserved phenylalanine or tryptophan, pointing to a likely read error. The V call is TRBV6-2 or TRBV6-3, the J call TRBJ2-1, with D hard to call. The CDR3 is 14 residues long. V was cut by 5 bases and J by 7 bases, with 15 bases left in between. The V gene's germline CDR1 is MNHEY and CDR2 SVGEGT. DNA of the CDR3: TGTGCCAGCAGTAGAGTAGGTGTGGAAAATGAGCAGTTCTTG. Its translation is CASSRVGVENEQFL.

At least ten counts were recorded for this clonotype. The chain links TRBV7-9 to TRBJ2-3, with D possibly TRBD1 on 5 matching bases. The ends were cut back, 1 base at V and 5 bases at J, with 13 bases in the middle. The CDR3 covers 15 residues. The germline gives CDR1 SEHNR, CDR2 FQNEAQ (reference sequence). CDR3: CASSLGTHKGDTQYF. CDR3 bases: TGTGCCAGCAGCTTAGGGACACACAAAGGAGATACGCAGTATTTT.

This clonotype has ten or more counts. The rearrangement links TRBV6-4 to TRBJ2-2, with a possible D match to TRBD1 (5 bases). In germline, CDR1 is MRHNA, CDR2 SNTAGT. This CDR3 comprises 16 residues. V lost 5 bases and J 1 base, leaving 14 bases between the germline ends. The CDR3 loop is CASSYLSQGNTGELFF. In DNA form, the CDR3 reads TGTGCCAGCAGTTACTTGTCCCAGGGGAACACCGGGGAGCTGTTTTTT.

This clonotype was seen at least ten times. CDR3 DNA: TGTGCCTGGACCTCCCAGGGCAATCAGCCCCAGCATTTT. Translated, it gives CAWTSQGNQPQHF. The rearrangement links TRBV30 to TRBJ1-5; D not certain. This CDR3 spans 13 amino acids. From germline, CDR1 is GTSNPN and CDR2 SVGIG (reference sequence). V shed 4 bases and J shed 2 bases, with 9 bases lying between them.

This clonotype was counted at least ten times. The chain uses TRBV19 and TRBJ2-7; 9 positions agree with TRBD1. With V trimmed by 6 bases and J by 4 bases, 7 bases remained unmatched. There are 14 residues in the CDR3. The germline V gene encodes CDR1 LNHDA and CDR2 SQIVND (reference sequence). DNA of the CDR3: TGTGCCAGTAGCAAGTCTGGGACAGGGTACGAGCAGTACTTC. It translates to CASSKSGTGYEQYF.

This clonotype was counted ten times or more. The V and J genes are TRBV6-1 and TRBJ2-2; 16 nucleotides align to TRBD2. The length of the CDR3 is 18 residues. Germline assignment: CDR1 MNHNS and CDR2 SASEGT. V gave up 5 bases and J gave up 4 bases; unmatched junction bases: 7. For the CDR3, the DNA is TGTGCCAGCAGTCGAGGGACTAGCGGGAGGGGGGGCACCGGGGAGCTGTTTTTT. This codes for CASSRGTSGRGGTGELFF.

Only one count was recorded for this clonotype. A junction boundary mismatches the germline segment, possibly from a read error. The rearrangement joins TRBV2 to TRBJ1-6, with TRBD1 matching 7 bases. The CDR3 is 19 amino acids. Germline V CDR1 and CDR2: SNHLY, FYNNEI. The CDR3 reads CASSAHGTELLRANSPLNF. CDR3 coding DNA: TGTGCCAGCAGCGCTCACGGGACAGAACTCCTCCGTGCTAATTCACCCCTCAACTTT.

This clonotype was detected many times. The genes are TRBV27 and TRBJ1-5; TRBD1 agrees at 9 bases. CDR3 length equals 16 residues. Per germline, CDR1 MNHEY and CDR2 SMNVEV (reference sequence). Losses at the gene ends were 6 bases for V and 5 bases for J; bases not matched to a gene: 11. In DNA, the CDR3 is TGTGCCAGCAGCGACGGACAGGGGATTTGTTATCAGCCCCAGCATTTT. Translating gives CASSDGQGICYQPQHF.

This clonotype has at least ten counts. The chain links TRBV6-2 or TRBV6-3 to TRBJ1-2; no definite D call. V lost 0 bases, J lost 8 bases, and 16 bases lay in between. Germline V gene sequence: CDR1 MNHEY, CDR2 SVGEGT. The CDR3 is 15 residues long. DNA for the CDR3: TGTGCCAGCAGTTACTCGAGGGCGGAGTATGAGGGCTACACCTTC. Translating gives CASSYSRAEYEGYTF.

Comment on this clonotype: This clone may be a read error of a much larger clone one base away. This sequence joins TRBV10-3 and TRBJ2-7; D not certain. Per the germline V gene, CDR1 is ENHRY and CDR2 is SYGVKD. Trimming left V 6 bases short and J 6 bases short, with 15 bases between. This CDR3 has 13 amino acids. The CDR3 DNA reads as TGTGCCATCAGCCCGGTCCCTGTTCCCGAGCAGTACTTC. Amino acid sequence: CAISPVPVPEQYF.

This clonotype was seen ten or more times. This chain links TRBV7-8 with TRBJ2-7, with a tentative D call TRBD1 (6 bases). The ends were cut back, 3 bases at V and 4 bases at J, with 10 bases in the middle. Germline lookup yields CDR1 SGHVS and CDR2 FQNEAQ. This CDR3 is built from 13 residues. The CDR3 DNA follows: TGTGCCAGCAGCTTTGGACAGTTATACGAGCAGTACTTC. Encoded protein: CASSFGQLYEQYF.

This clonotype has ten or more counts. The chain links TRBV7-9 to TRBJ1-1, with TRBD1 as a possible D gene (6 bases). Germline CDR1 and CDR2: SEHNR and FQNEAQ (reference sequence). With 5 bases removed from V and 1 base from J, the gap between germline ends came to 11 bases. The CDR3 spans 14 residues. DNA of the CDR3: TGTGCCAGCAGCGGATTACAGGGGAACACTGAAGCTTTCTTT. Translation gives CASSGLQGNTEAFF.

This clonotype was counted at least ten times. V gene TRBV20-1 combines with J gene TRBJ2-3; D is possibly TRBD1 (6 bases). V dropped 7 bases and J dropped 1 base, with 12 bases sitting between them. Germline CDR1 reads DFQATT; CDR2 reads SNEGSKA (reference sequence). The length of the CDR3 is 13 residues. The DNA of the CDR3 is TGCAGTGTAGTGGGGGCCGGCACAGATACGCAGTATTTT. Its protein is CSVVGAGTDTQYF.

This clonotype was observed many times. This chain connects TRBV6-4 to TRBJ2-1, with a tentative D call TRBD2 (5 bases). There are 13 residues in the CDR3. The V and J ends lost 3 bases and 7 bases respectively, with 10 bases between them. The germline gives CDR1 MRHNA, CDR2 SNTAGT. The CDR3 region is CASSEREINEQFF. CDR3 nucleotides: TGTGCCAGCAGTGAGAGGGAGATTAATGAGCAGTTCTTC.

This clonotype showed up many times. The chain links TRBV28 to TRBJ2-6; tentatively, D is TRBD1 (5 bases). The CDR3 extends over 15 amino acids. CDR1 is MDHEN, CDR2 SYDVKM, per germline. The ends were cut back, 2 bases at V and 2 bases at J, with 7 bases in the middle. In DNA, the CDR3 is TGTGCCAGCAGTTTACCGACAGCTGGGGCCAACGTCCTGACTTTC. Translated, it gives CASSLPTAGANVLTF.

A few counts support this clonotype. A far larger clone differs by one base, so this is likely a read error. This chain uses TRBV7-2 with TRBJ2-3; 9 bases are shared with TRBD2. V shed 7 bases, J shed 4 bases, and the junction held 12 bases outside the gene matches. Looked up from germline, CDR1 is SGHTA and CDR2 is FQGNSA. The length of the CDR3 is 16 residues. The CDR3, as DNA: TGTGCCAGCATCCGAGAGGCGGGGGGGCCTCCAGATACGCAGTATTTT. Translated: CASIREAGGPPDTQYF.

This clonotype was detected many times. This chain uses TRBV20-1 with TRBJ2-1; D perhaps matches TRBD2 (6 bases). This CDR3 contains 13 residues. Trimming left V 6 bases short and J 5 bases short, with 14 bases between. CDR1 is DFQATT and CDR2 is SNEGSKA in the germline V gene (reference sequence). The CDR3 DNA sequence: TGCAGTGCGGAGGGTGGCCGAAACAATGAGCAGTTCTTC. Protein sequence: CSAEGGRNNEQFF.

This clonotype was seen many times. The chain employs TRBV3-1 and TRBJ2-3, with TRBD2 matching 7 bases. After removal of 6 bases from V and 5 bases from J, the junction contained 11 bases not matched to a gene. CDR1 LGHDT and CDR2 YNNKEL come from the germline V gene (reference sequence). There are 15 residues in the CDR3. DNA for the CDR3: TGTGCCAGCAGAGACAGCGGGATCCGGGGAGATACGCAGTATTTT. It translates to CASRDSGIRGDTQYF.

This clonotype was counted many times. CDR3 in amino acids: CASSIQVTQYF. The CDR3 coding sequence is TGTGCCAGCAGCATTCAAGTTACGCAGTATTTT. The J gene is TRBJ2-3, the V gene TRBV11-2; the D is unclear. V gave up 5 bases and J gave up 8 bases, with 8 bases separating them. The CDR3 is 11 amino acids. Germline-derived CDR1 and CDR2 are SGHAT and FQNNGV.

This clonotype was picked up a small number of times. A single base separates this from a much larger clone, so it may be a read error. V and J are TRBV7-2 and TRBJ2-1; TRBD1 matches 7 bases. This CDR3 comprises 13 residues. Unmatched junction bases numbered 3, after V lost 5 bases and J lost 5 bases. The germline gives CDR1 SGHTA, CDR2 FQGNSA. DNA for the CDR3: TGTGCCAGCAGCCCGACAGGGAACAATGAGCAGTTCTTC. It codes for CASSPTGNNEQFF.

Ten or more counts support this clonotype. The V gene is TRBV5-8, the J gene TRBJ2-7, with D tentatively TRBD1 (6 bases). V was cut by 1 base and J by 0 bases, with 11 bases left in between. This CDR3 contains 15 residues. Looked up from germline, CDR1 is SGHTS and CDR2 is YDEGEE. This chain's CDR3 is CASSLHRVHSYEQYF. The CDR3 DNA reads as TGTGCCAGCAGCTTGCACAGGGTCCACTCCTACGAGCAGTACTTC.

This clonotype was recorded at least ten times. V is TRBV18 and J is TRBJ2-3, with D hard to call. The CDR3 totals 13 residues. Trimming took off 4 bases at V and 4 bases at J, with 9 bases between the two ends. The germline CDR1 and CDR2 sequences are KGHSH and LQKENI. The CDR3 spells CASSRVSPDTQYF. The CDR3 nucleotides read TGTGCCAGCTCACGGGTGAGCCCAGATACGCAGTATTTT.

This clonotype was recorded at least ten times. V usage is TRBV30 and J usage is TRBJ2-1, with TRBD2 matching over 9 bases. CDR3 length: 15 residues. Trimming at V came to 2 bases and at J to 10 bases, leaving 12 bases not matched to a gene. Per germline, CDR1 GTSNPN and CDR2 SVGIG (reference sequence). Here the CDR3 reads CAWSTPGTSPREQFF. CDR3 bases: TGTGCCTGGAGTACGCCCGGGACTAGCCCTAGGGAGCAGTTCTTC. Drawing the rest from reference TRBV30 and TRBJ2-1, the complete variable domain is SQTIHQWPATLVQPVGSPLSLECTVEGTSNPNLYWYRQAAGRGLQLLFYSVGIGQISSEVPQNLSASRPQDRQFILSSKKLLLSDSGFYLCAWSTPGTSPREQFFGPGTRLTVL.

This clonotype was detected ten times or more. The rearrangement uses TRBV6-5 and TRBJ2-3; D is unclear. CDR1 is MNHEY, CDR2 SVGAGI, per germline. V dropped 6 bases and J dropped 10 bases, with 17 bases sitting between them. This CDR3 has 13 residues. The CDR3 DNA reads TGTGCCAGCAGGCAAGCCGCCGAACGGGCGCAGTATTTT. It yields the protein CASRQAAERAQYF.

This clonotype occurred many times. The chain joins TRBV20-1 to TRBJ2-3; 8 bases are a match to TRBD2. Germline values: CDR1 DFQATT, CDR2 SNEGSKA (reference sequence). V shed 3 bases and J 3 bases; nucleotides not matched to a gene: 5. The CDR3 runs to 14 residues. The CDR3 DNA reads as TGCAGTGCTAGGAGGCCGGGGGGGACAGATACGCAGTATTTT. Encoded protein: CSARRPGGTDTQYF.

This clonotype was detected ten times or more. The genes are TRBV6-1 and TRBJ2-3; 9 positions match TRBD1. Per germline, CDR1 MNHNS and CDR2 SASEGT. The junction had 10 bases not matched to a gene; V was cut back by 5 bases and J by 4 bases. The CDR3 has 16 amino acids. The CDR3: CASSKNRDRVPDTQYF. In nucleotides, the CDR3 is TGTGCCAGCAGTAAGAACCGGGACAGGGTACCAGATACGCAGTATTTT.

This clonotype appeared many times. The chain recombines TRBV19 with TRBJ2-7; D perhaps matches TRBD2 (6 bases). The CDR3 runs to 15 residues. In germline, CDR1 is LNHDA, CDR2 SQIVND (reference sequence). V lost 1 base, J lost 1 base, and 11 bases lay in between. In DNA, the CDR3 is TGTGCCAGTAGTATAGGAAAGGGACTTTCCTACGAGCAGTACTTC. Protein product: CASSIGKGLSYEQYF.

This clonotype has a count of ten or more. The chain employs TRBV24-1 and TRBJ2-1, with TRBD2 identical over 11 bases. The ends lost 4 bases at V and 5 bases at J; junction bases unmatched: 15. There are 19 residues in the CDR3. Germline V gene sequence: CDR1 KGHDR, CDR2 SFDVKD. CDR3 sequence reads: CATSDHPTGLAGDHNEQFF. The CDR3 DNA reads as TGTGCCACCAGTGACCACCCCACTGGACTAGCGGGTGACCACAATGAGCAGTTCTTC.

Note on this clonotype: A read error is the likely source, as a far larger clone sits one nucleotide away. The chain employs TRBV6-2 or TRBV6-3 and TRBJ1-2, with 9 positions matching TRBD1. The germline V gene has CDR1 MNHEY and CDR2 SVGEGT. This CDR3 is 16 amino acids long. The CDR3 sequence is CASSDSPGTGCDGYTF. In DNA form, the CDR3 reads TGTGCCAGCAGTGACTCACCTGGGACAGGGTGCGACGGCTACACCTTC.

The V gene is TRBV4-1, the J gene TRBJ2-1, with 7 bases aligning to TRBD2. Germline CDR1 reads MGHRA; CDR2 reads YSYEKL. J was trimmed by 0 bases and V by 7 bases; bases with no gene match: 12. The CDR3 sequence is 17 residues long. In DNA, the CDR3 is TGCGCCAGCATTCACTCCCCTAGCGGTAGCTCCTACAATGAGCAGTTCTTC. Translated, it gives CASIHSPSGSSYNEQFF.